Shown below are 9 T cell receptor beta chains from a single sample sequenced in a study of T cell repertoires in cytomegalovirus infection. Their target antigens are unknown. TCRdb reprocessed the reads with MiXCR, giving one entry per CDR3 protein. The sample shows 450,000 to 600,000 distinct CDR3 sequences, roughly 43% of them seen only once. This sample comprised cultured PBMCs, obtained from culture after CMV antigen stimulation. The receptors shown here come from a human donor in good health (CMV status not recorded). Some clones in this sample may be carry-over from other donors' samples.

This chain uses TRBV7-9 with TRBJ2-3, with 7 bases that match TRBD1. There are 12 residues in the CDR3. Germline V lookup: CDR1 SEHNR, CDR2 FQNEAQ (reference sequence). V shed 10 bases and J 2 bases; nucleotides not matched to a gene: 3. CDR3 protein: CAITGDTDTQYF. CDR3 nucleotide sequence: TGTGCCATTACAGGGGACACAGATACGCAGTATTTT.

This clonotype was picked up a small number of times. The chain carries TRBV19 and TRBJ1-2, with D uncertain. The CDR3 consists of 16 residues. V lost 10 bases, J lost 0 bases, and 21 bases lay in between. Germline lookup yields CDR1 LNHDA and CDR2 SQIVND (reference sequence). CDR3 sequence (DNA): TGTGCCACCAAAAGCACCCCAGGCGCATCTAACTATGGCTACACCTTC. Translation gives CATKSTPGASNYGYTF.

V is TRBV19 and J is TRBJ2-3; 14 bases are a match to TRBD2. The CDR3 covers 16 residues. Germline V gene lookup returns CDR1 LNHDA and CDR2 SQIVND (reference sequence). V lost 6 bases and J lost 11; bases outside the gene matches: 13. CDR3 coding DNA: TGTGCCAGTAGCCCCGGGACTAGCGGGAGAGCTTTTAAGCAGTATTTT. Residues: CASSPGTSGRAFKQYF.

The chain links TRBV6-1 to TRBJ1-5; 8 nucleotides match TRBD1. CDR1 MNHNS and CDR2 SASEGT come from the germline V gene. V lost 5 bases and J lost 6; bases outside the gene matches: 6. The CDR3 extends over 14 amino acids. CDR3 loop: CASSNRGNTQPQHF. CDR3 sequence (DNA): TGTGCCAGCAGTAACAGGGGGAATACTCAGCCCCAGCATTTT.

This clonotype was seen a handful of times. A read error may account for a junction end that differs from germline. The chain couples TRBV15 to TRBJ1-4, with D perhaps matching TRBD1 (5 bases). The CDR3 has 13 residues. Germline CDR1 and CDR2: LNHNV and YYDKDF (reference sequence). The CDR3 spells CATSRGAESGGTF. CDR3 coding DNA: TGTGCCACCAGCAGAGGGGCCGAAAGTGGTGGGACTTTT.

The J gene is TRBJ2-3, the V gene TRBV6-5; a weak D match, TRBD2 (5 bases). The germline V gene encodes CDR1 MNHEY and CDR2 SVGAGI. Between the trimmed V and J ends, which lost 2 bases and 7 bases, there was a span of 7 bases. The CDR3 loop spans 12 amino acids. The CDR3 protein is CASSYEGYTQYF. CDR3 in DNA: TGTGCCAGCAGTTACGAGGGCTATACGCAGTATTTT.

This clonotype was found a few times. The chain uses TRBV7-9 and TRBJ2-1, with TRBD2 matching 11 bases. The CDR3 consists of 15 residues. From germline, CDR1 is SEHNR and CDR2 FQNEAQ (reference sequence). V gave up 5 bases and J gave up 9 bases; unmatched junction bases: 9. In DNA form, the CDR3 reads TGTGCCAGCAGCAAGACTAGCGGGGTGGGAGTTGAGCAGTTCTTC. This gives the protein CASSKTSGVGVEQFF. The full variable domain, with the rest looked up from reference TRBV7-9 and TRBJ2-1, is DTGVSQNPRHKITKRGQNVTFRCDPISEHNRLYWYRQTLGQGPEFLTYFQNEAQLEKSRLLSDRFSAERPKGSFSTLEIQRTEQGDSAMYLCASSKTSGVGVEQFFGPGTRLTVL.

This CDR3 is CASSMNQGFTEAFF. Written as DNA, the CDR3 is TGTGCCAGCAGTATGAATCAGGGTTTCACTGAAGCTTTCTTT. The chain couples TRBV7-2 to TRBJ1-1; tentative D call: TRBD1 (5 bases). The CDR3 has 14 residues. Germline V gene sequence: CDR1 SGHTA, CDR2 FQGNSA. V gave up 6 bases and J gave up 4 bases, with 15 bases separating them.

This clonotype was seen more than once but under ten times. The chain recombines TRBV4-2 with TRBJ2-1, with TRBD2 matching 10 bases. The germline CDR1 and CDR2 sequences are LGHNA and YNFKEQ. V was pared by 1 base and J by 6 bases, with 6 bases of the junction left unmatched. There are 16 residues in the CDR3. For the CDR3, the DNA is TGTGCCAGCAGCCAAGGTCTAGCGGGGGCCATCAATGAGCAGTTCTTC. Translating gives CASSQGLAGAINEQFF.